A selection of T cell receptor beta chains follows, all from one sample in a study of T cells in Graves' hyperthyroidism and ophthalmopathy. TCRdb reprocessed the multiplex PCR reads via MiXCR and lists one record per CDR3 protein. The sample yields 690,000 or so distinct CDR3 sequences, roughly a sixth seen once. Sequencing input: blood. The receptor source for this set is a woman in her forties or fifties with Graves' hyperthyroidism that later progressed to Graves' ophthalmopathy. Each CDR3 is given with its conserved first and last residue. Fields, in order: V gene, J gene, CDR3 protein.

v_call: TRBV2; j_call: TRBJ1-5; cdr3_aa: CASRTESNQPQHF
v_call: TRBV12-5; j_call: TRBJ1-5; cdr3_aa: CASGLVPGQASNQPQHF
v_call: TRBV6-2/TRBV6-3; j_call: TRBJ1-5; cdr3_aa: CASSSRVGYSNQPQHF
v_call: TRBV4-1; j_call: TRBJ1-2; cdr3_aa: CASRGTVSPANGYTF
v_call: TRBV19; j_call: TRBJ1-6; cdr3_aa: CASSGGASYNSPLHF
v_call: TRBV29-1; j_call: TRBJ1-1; cdr3_aa: CSVGLHTPEAFF
v_call: TRBV7-2; j_call: TRBJ2-5; cdr3_aa: CASSVQFQETQYF
v_call: TRBV11-2; j_call: TRBJ1-3; cdr3_aa: CASSLLTDGRSGNTIYF
v_call: TRBV10-3; j_call: TRBJ2-1; cdr3_aa: CAISDVGGLRNEQFF
v_call: TRBV20-1; j_call: TRBJ1-5; cdr3_aa: CSANSGVNQPQHF
v_call: TRBV20-1; j_call: TRBJ2-3; cdr3_aa: CSATLAGNTDTQYF
v_call: TRBV19; j_call: TRBJ1-4; cdr3_aa: CAIRPGGVGEKLFF
v_call: TRBV28; j_call: TRBJ1-5; cdr3_aa: CASTRDLNQPQHF
v_call: TRBV15; j_call: TRBJ1-2; cdr3_aa: CATSREARVWNYGYTF
v_call: TRBV12-3/TRBV12-4; j_call: TRBJ2-2; cdr3_aa: CASTNWRGADTGELFF
v_call: TRBV6-1; j_call: TRBJ1-4; cdr3_aa: CASRAPSGRPNEKLFF
v_call: TRBV5-1; j_call: TRBJ1-4; cdr3_aa: CASSENRVASEKLFF
v_call: TRBV30; j_call: TRBJ2-4; cdr3_aa: CAWSVLGGDIQYF
v_call: TRBV29-1; j_call: TRBJ1-2; cdr3_aa: CSVVSGGGYTF
v_call: TRBV6-1; j_call: TRBJ1-3; cdr3_aa: CASSGLTGYGNTIYF
v_call: TRBV3-1; j_call: TRBJ1-4; cdr3_aa: CASSRSRLGNEKLFF
v_call: TRBV3-1; j_call: TRBJ2-3; cdr3_aa: CASSQEITDTQYF
v_call: TRBV19; j_call: TRBJ1-5; cdr3_aa: CASSWDRAGQPQHF
v_call: TRBV9; j_call: TRBJ2-7; cdr3_aa: CASSGGQGANEQYF
v_call: TRBV20-1; j_call: TRBJ1-2; cdr3_aa: CTADRGGYYGYTF
v_call: TRBV7-8; j_call: TRBJ2-3; cdr3_aa: CASSLAGGTGTDTQYF
v_call: TRBV12-3/TRBV12-4; j_call: TRBJ1-2; cdr3_aa: CASSLGTPGYTF
v_call: TRBV7-2; j_call: TRBJ2-1; cdr3_aa: CASSPNFNEQFF
v_call: TRBV12-3/TRBV12-4; j_call: TRBJ1-2; cdr3_aa: CASSAHRDGYGYTF
v_call: TRBV11-2; j_call: TRBJ1-6; cdr3_aa: CASSLDLAHRNSPLHF
v_call: TRBV7-3; j_call: TRBJ2-2; cdr3_aa: CASSLGLGNTGELFF
v_call: TRBV7-9; j_call: TRBJ1-1; cdr3_aa: CASSLVTMGEAFF
v_call: TRBV12-3/TRBV12-4; j_call: TRBJ2-4; cdr3_aa: CASSLSSAGGQFQYF
v_call: TRBV6-5; j_call: TRBJ1-4; cdr3_aa: CASSLNPGTGREKLFF
v_call: TRBV19; j_call: TRBJ1-5; cdr3_aa: CASSMIDRNQPQHF
v_call: TRBV4-1; j_call: TRBJ1-1; cdr3_aa: CASSKGGTGEASGTKAFF
v_call: TRBV20-1; j_call: TRBJ2-3; cdr3_aa: CSALSEGDTDTQYF
v_call: TRBV7-3; j_call: TRBJ1-6; cdr3_aa: CASSIRRGNSPLHF
v_call: TRBV10-3; j_call: TRBJ1-5; cdr3_aa: CAISESAQESNQPQHF
v_call: TRBV6-1; j_call: TRBJ1-1; cdr3_aa: CASKGRQLNTEAFF
v_call: TRBV11-1; j_call: TRBJ2-4; cdr3_aa: CASSGLAKNIQYF
v_call: TRBV5-1; j_call: TRBJ1-1; cdr3_aa: CASSLWGGSGGGTEAFF
v_call: TRBV3-1; j_call: TRBJ1-1; cdr3_aa: CASSQTGQGNTEAFF
v_call: TRBV12-3/TRBV12-4; j_call: TRBJ2-6; cdr3_aa: CASSADRSGANVLTF
v_call: TRBV6-2/TRBV6-3; j_call: TRBJ1-5; cdr3_aa: CASSYYPITGHTQPQHF
v_call: TRBV11-2; j_call: TRBJ2-7; cdr3_aa: CASSFSGSAYEQYF
v_call: TRBV6-9; j_call: TRBJ1-2; cdr3_aa: CASSYVGGGYTF
v_call: TRBV19; j_call: TRBJ1-1; cdr3_aa: CASSAWGGETEAFF
v_call: TRBV6-1; j_call: TRBJ1-1; cdr3_aa: CASSYDRDTEAFF
v_call: TRBV5-1; j_call: TRBJ2-1; cdr3_aa: CASSLRMSEYNEQFF
v_call: TRBV9; j_call: TRBJ1-1; cdr3_aa: CASSAIGRNTEAFF
v_call: TRBV18; j_call: TRBJ1-1; cdr3_aa: CASSPGTSMNTEAFF
v_call: TRBV6-1; j_call: TRBJ1-2; cdr3_aa: CASSLSGQPLSYTF
v_call: TRBV6-1; j_call: TRBJ1-6; cdr3_aa: CASSYGDTNSPLHF
v_call: TRBV6-1; j_call: TRBJ1-2; cdr3_aa: CASSPMVGTGGSFYTF